This is a list of T cell receptor beta chains from one sample in a study of molecular identifiers for immune sequencing clone quantification. TCRdb used MiXCR to reprocess the PCR reads, holding one entry per CDR3 protein. The sample lists 85,000 to 130,000 distinct CDR3 sequences, approximately 40% occurring once. The specimen was naive CD8+ T cells from blood, with Jurkat cell RNA spiked in. The receptor source for this set is a human donor in good health. Some libraries in this study had Jurkat cell RNA spiked in. CDR3s leave out the opening cysteine and the closing phenylalanine or tryptophan. Fields, in order: J gene, clone size, V gene, CDR3 protein. Only some rows state a clone size, as once, few, many or a class for expanded clones.

j_call: TRBJ2-5; clone_size: -; v_call: TRBV6-1; cdr3_aa: ASSEPTRVETQN
j_call: TRBJ2-6; clone_size: once; v_call: TRBV21-1; cdr3_aa: ASSKGDRGLAGANVLT
j_call: TRBJ1-2; clone_size: -; v_call: TRBV19; cdr3_aa: ASSIIEGDGYT
j_call: TRBJ1-1; clone_size: -; v_call: TRBV20-1; cdr3_aa: SARDLTANTVAF
j_call: TRBJ1-5; clone_size: few; v_call: TRBV27; cdr3_aa: ASSEIFSNQPQH
j_call: TRBJ1-1; clone_size: -; v_call: TRBV5-1; cdr3_aa: ASSLDMNPNTEAF
j_call: TRBJ2-7; clone_size: -; v_call: TRBV29-1; cdr3_aa: SVEVGAYEQY
j_call: TRBJ1-5; clone_size: few; v_call: TRBV25-1; cdr3_aa: ASSDMREGQPQH
j_call: TRBJ1-3; clone_size: -; v_call: TRBV9; cdr3_aa: ASSLGGPGNTIY
j_call: TRBJ2-3; clone_size: -; v_call: TRBV18; cdr3_aa: ASSLLGLSTDTQY
j_call: TRBJ2-7; clone_size: -; v_call: TRBV19; cdr3_aa: ASSIRVSYEQY
j_call: TRBJ2-5; clone_size: many; v_call: TRBV7-6; cdr3_aa: ASSIGTWGETQY
j_call: TRBJ2-2; clone_size: few; v_call: TRBV15; cdr3_aa: ATSRDRGLTGELF
j_call: TRBJ2-7; clone_size: few; v_call: TRBV28; cdr3_aa: ASSSRRVSYEQY
j_call: TRBJ2-3; clone_size: few; v_call: TRBV9; cdr3_aa: ASSHGQASTDTQY
j_call: TRBJ2-7; clone_size: few; v_call: TRBV4-1; cdr3_aa: ASSLNRDTPYEQY
j_call: TRBJ2-3; clone_size: -; v_call: TRBV27; cdr3_aa: ASSFSGDLSTDTQY
j_call: TRBJ2-7; clone_size: many; v_call: TRBV20-1; cdr3_aa: SARPVQLAGSYEQY
j_call: TRBJ2-3; clone_size: -; v_call: TRBV12-3/TRBV12-4; cdr3_aa: ASSPPSGSMTDTQY
j_call: TRBJ2-3; clone_size: -; v_call: TRBV7-9; cdr3_aa: ASSLDLAEDTQY
j_call: TRBJ2-3; clone_size: -; v_call: TRBV7-8; cdr3_aa: ASSLVRDVSTDTQY
j_call: TRBJ2-3; clone_size: -; v_call: TRBV5-1; cdr3_aa: ASGLSTVELGTDTQY
j_call: TRBJ1-5; clone_size: few; v_call: TRBV9; cdr3_aa: ASGRNDQPQH